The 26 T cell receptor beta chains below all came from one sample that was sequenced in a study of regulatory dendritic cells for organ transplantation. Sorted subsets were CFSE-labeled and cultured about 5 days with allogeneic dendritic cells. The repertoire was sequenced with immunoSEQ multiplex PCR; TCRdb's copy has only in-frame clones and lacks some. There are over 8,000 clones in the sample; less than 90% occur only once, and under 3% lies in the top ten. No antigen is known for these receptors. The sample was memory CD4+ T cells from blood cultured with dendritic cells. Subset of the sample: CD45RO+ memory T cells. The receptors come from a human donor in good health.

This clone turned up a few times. The CDR3 reads CACGLADYEQYF. The CDR3 DNA is TGTGCCTGTGGACTAGCGGACTACGAGCAGTACTTC. This sequence joins TRBV30 and TRBJ2-7; 10 positions agree with TRBD2. Germline values: CDR1 GTSNPN, CDR2 SVGIG (reference sequence). The CDR3 runs 12 residues. V trimming: 6 bases; J trimming: 3 bases; junction bases outside the gene matches: 2.

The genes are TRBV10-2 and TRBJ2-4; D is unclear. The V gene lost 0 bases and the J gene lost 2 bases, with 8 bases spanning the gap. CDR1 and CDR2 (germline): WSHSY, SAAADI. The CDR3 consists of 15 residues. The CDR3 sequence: CASSESPRSKNIQYF. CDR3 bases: TGCGCCAGCAGTGAGTCTCCCAGATCCAAAAACATTCAGTACTTC.

CDR3 sequence reads: CASSDSLRQGGYIQYF. The CDR3 bases are TGTGCCAGCAGTGATTCCCTTCGTCAGGGAGGATACATTCAGTACTTC. The chain uses TRBV2 and TRBJ2-4; weak D call: TRBD2 (6 bases). CDR3 length equals 16 residues. Germline-derived CDR1 and CDR2 are SNHLY and FYNNEI. V shed 3 bases and J shed 8 bases, with 20 bases lying between them.

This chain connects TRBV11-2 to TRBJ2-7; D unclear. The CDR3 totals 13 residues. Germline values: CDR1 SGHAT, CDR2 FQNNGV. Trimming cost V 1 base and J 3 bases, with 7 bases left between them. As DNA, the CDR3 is TGTGCCAGCAGCTTAGTGTGGGGCTACGAGCAGTACTTC. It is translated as CASSLVWGYEQYF.

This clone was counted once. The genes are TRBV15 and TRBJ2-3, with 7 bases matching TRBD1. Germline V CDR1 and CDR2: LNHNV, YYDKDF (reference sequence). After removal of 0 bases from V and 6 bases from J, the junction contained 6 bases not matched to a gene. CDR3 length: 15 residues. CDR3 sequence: CATSRDQEGADTQYF. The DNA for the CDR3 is TGTGCCACCAGCAGAGATCAAGAGGGGGCCGATACGCAGTATTTT. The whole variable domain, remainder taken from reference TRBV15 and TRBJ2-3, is DAMVIQNPRYQVTQFGKPVTLSCSQTLNHNVMYWYQQKSSQAPKLLFHYYDKDFNNEADTPDNFQSRRPNTSFCFLDIRSPGLGDTAMYLCATSRDQEGADTQYFGPGTRLTVL.

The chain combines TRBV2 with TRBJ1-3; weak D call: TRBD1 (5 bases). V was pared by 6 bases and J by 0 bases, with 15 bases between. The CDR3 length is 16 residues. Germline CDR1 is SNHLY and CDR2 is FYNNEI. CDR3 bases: TGTGCCAGCAGGGATCCCGGGGGAAGCTCTGGAAACACCATATATTTT. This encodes CASRDPGGSSGNTIYF.

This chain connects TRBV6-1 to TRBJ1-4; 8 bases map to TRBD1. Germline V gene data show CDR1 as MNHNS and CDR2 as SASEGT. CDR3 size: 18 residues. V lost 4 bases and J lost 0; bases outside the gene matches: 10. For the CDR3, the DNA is TGTGCCAGCAGTGGGGGACAGGTCTCTCTTACAACTAATGAAAAACTGTTTTTT. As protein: CASSGGQVSLTTNEKLFF.

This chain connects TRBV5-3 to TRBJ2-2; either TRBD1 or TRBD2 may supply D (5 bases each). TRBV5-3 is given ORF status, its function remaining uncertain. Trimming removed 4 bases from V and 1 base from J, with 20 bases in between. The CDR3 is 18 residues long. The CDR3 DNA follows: TGTGCCAGAAGCGTGGGGCTTCCGGGACCGATGAACACCGGGGAGCTGTTTTTT. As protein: CARSVGLPGPMNTGELFF.

For the CDR3, the DNA is TGCAGCTGGGGAGGGCAGAGGCAGTTCTTC. This translates into CSWGGQRQFF. The genes are TRBV20-1 and TRBJ2-1; 7 nucleotides match TRBD2. This CDR3 contains 10 residues. CDR1 and CDR2 (germline): DFQATT, SNEGSKA (reference sequence).

The CDR3: CASSNTNEQFF. Written as DNA, the CDR3 is TGTGCCAGCAGCAATACTAATGAGCAGTTCTTC. This chain connects TRBV7-3 to TRBJ2-1; D uncertain. The CDR3 extends over 11 amino acids. CDR1 is SGHTA, CDR2 FQGTGA, per germline. V dropped 5 bases and J dropped 7 bases, with 6 bases sitting between them.

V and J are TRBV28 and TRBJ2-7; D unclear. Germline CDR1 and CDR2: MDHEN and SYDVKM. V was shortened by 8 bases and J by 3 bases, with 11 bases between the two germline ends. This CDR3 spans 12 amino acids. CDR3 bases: TGTGCCAGCTTAGGGATGAGCTACGAGCAGTACTTC. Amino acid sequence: CASLGMSYEQYF.

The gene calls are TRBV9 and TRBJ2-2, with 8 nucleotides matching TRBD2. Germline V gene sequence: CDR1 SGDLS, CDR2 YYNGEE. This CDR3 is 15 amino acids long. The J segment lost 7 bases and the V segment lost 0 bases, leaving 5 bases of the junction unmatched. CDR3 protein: CASSVAPGGGGELFF. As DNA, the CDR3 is TGTGCCAGCAGCGTAGCCCCCGGGGGGGGCGGGGAGCTGTTTTTT.

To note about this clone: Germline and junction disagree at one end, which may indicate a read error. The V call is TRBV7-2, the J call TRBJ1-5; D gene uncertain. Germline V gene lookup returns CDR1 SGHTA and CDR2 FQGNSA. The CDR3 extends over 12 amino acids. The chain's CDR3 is CAGSPISQPQHF. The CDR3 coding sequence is TGTGCCGGCAGCCCCATAAGTCAGCCCCAGCATTTT.

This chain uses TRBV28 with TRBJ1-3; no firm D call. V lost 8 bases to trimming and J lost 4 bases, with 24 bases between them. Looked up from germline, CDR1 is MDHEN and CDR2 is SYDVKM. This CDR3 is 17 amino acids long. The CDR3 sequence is CASLPYSVQAGGNTIYF. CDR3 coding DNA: TGTGCCAGCCTCCCTTATAGTGTCCAAGCGGGAGGAAACACCATATATTTT.

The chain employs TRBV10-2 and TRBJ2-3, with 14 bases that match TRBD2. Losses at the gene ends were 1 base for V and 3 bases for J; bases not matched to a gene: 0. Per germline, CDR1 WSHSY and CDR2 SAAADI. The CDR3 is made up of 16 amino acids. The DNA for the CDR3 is TGCGCCAGCAGTGAGTGGACTAGCGGGAGGACAGATACGCAGTATTTT. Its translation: CASSEWTSGRTDTQYF.

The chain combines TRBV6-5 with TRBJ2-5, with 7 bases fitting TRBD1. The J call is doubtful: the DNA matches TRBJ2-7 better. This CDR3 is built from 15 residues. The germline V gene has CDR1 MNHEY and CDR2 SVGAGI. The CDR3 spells CASSYRAGGAYEQYF. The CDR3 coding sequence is TGTGCCAGCAGTTACAGGGCAGGGGGTGCCTACGAGCAGTACTTC.

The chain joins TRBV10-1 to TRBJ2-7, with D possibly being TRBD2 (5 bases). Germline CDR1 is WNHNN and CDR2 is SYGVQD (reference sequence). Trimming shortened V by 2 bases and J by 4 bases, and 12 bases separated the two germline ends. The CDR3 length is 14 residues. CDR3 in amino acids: CASSEKHSGYEQYF. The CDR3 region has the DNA TGCGCCAGCAGTGAGAAGCATTCGGGGTACGAGCAGTACTTC.

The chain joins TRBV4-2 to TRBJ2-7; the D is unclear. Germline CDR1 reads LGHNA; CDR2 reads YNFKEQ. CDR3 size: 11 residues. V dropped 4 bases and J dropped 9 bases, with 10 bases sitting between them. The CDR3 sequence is CASSPLCVQYF. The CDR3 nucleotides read TGTGCCAGCAGCCCCCTATGTGTGCAGTACTTC.

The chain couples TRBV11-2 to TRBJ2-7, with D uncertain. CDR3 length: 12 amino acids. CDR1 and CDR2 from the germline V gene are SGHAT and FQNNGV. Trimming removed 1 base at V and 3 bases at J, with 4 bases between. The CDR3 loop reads CASSLGYYEQYF. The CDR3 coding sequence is TGTGCCAGCAGCTTAGGGTACTACGAGCAGTACTTC.

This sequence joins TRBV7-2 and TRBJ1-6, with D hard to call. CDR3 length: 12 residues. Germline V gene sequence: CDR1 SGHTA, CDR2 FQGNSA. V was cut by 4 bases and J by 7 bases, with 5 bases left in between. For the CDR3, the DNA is TGTGCCAGCAGCTACAGAAATTCACCCCTCCACTTT. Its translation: CASSYRNSPLHF.

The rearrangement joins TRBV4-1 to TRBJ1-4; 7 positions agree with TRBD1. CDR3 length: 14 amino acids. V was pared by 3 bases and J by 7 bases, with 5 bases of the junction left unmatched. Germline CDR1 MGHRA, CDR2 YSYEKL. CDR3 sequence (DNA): TGCGCCAGCAGCCAGAGGCAGGGGGGTGAAAAACTGTTTTTT. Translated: CASSQRQGGEKLFF.

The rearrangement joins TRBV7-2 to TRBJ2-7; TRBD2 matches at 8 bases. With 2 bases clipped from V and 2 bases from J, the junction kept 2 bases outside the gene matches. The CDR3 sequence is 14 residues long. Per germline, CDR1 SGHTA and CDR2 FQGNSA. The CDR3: CASSLKAGAYEQYF. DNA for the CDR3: TGTGCCAGCAGCTTAAAAGCGGGGGCCTACGAGCAGTACTTC.

CDR3 in DNA: TGTGCCAGCAGCTTTGGTTCGGCTAGCGGCTCCTACGAGCAGTACTTC. Amino acids: CASSFGSASGSYEQYF. V and J are TRBV7-6 and TRBJ2-7; 7 nucleotides line up with TRBD2. V shed 3 bases and J 0 bases; nucleotides not matched to a gene: 8. The length of the CDR3 is 16 residues. In germline, CDR1 is SGHVS, CDR2 FNYEAQ.

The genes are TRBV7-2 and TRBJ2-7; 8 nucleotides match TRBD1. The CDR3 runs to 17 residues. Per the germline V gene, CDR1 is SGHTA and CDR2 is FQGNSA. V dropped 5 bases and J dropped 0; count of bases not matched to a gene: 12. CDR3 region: CASSPRVGTGSSYEQYF. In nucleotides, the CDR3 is TGTGCCAGCAGCCCTCGGGTCGGGACAGGTAGCTCCTACGAGCAGTACTTC. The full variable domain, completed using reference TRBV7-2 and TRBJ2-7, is GAGVSQSPSNKVTEKGKDVELRCDPISGHTALYWYRQSLGQGLEFLIYFQGNSAPDKSGLPSDRFSAERTGGSVSTLTIQRTQQEDSAVYLCASSPRVGTGSSYEQYFGPGTRLTVT.

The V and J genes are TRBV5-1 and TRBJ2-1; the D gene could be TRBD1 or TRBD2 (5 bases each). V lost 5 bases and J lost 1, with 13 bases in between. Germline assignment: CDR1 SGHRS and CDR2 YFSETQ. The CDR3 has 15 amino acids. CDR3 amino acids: CASSDGGRSYNEQFF. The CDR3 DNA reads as TGCGCCAGCAGTGATGGGGGAAGGTCCTACAATGAGCAGTTCTTC.

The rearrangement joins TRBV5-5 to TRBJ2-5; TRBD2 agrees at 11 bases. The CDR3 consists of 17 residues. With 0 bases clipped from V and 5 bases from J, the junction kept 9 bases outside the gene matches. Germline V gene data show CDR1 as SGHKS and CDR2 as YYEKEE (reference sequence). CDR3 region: CASSLVLAGGPGETQYF. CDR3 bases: TGTGCCAGCAGCTTGGTTTTAGCGGGAGGGCCCGGGGAGACCCAGTACTTC.